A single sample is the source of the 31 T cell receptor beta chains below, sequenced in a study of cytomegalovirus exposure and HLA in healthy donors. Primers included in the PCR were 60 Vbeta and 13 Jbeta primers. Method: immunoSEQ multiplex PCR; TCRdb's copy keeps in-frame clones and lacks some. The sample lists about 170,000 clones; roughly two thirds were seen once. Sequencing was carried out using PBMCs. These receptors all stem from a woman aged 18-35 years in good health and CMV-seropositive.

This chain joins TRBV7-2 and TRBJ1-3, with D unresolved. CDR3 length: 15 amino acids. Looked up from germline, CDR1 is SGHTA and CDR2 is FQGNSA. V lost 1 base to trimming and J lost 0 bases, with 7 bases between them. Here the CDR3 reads CASSLGGSSGNTIYF. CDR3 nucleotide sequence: TGTGCCAGCAGCTTAGGTGGTAGCTCTGGAAACACCATATATTTT.

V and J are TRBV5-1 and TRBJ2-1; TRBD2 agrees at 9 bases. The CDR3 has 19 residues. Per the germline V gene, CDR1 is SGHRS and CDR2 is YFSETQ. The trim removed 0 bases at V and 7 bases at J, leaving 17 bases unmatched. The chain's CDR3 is CASSLGGLRGGFQQNEQFF. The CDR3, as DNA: TGCGCCAGCAGCTTGGGGGGGCTGCGGGGGGGCTTCCAACAGAATGAGCAGTTCTTC.

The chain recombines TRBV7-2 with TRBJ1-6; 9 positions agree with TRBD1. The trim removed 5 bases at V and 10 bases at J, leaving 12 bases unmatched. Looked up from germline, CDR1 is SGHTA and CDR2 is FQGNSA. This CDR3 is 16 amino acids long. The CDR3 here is CASSKRTGERYSPLHF. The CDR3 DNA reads TGTGCCAGCAGCAAGCGGACAGGGGAAAGGTACTCACCCCTCCACTTT.

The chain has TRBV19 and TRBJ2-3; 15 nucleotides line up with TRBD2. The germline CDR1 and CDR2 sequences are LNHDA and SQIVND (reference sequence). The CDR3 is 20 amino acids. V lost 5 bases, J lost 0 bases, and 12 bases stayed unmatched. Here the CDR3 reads CASSGPGLAGGSFSTDTQYF. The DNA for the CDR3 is TGTGCCAGTAGTGGCCCGGGACTAGCGGGGGGCTCGTTTAGCACAGATACGCAGTATTTT.

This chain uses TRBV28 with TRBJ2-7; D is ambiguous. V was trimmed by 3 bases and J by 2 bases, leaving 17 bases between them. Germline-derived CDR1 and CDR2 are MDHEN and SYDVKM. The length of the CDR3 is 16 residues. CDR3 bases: TGTGCCAGCAGTTTCCAATCGATAGGAGTACCCTACGAGCAGTACTTC. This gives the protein CASSFQSIGVPYEQYF.

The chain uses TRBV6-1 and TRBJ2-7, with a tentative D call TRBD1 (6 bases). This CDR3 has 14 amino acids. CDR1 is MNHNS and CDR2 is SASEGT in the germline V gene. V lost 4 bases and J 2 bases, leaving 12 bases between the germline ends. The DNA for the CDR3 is TGTGCCAGCAGTGGGTACGGGACAACCTACGAGCAGTACTTC. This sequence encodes CASSGYGTTYEQYF.

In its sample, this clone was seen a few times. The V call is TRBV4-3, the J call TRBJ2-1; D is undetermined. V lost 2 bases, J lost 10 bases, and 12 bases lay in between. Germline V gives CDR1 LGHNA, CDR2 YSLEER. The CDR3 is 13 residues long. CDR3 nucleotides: TGCGCCAGCAGCCAACTGCGGAGAACAGAGCAGTTCTTC. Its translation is CASSQLRRTEQFF.

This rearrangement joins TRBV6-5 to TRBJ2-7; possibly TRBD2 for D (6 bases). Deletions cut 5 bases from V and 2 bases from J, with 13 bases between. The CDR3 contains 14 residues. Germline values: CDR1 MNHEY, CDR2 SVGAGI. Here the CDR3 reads CASSRAGTAYEQYF. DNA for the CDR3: TGTGCCAGCAGTAGGGCGGGGACTGCCTACGAGCAGTACTTC.

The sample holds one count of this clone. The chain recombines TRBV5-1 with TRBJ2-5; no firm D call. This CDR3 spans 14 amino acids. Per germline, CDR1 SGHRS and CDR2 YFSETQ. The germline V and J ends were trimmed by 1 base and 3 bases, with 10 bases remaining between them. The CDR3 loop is CASSLYVSEETQYF. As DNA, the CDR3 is TGCGCCAGCAGCTTGTATGTCAGTGAAGAGACCCAGTACTTC.

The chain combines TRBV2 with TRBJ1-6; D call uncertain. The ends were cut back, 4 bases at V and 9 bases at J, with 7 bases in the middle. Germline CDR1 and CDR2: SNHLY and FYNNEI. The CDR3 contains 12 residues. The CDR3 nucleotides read TGTGCCAGCAGTGCGGCGGCTTCACCCCTCCACTTT. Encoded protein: CASSAAASPLHF.

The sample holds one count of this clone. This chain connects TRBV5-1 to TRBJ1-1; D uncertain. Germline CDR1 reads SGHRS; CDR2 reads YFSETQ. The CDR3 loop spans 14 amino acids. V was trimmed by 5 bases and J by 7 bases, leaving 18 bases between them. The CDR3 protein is CASRPQVQAGEAFF. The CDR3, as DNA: TGCGCCAGCAGGCCTCAGGTGCAGGCAGGTGAAGCTTTCTTT.

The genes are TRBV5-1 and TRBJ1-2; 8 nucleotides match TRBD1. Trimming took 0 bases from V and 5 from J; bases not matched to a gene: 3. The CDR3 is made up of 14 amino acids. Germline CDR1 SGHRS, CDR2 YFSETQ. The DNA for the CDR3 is TGCGCCAGCAGCTTGGTGGGACAGGTTTATGGCTACACCTTC. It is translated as CASSLVGQVYGYTF.

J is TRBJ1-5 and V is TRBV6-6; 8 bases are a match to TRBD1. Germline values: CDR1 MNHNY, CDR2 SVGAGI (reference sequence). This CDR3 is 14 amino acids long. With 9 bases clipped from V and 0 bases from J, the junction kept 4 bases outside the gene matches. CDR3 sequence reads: CASDRGDSNQPQHF. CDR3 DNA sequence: TGTGCCAGTGACAGGGGAGATAGCAATCAGCCCCAGCATTTT.

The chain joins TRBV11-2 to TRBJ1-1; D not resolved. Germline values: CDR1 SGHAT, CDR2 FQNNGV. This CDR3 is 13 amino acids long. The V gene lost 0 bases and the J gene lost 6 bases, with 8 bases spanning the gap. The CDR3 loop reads CASSLDVQAEAFF. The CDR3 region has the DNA TGTGCCAGCAGCTTAGATGTACAAGCTGAAGCTTTCTTT.

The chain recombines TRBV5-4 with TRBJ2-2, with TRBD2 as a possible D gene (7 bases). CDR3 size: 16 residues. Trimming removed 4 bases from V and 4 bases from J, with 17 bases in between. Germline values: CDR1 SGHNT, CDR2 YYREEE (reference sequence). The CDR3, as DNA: TGTGCCAGCAGCCGGGCAGGGGACTACACCACCGGGGAGCTGTTTTTT. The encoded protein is CASSRAGDYTTGELFF.

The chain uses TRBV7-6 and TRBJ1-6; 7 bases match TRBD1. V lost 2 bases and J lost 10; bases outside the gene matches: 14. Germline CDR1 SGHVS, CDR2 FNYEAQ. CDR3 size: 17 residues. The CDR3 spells CASSLRQGELVASPLHF. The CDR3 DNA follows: TGTGCCAGCAGCTTAAGGCAGGGGGAATTGGTGGCATCACCCCTCCACTTT.

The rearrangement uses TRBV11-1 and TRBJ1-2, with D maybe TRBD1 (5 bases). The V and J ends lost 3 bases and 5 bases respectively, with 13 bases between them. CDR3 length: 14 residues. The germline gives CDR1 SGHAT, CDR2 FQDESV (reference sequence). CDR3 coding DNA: TGTGCCAGCAGCTTTGGAGGGGTCAGTTATGGCTACACCTTC. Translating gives CASSFGGVSYGYTF.

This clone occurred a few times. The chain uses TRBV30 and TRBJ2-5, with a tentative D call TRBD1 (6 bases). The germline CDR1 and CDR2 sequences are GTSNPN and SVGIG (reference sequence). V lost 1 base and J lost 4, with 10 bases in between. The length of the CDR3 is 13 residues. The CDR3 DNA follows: TGTGCCTGGAGTGCCACAGGGTCAGAGACCCAGTACTTC. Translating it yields CAWSATGSETQYF.

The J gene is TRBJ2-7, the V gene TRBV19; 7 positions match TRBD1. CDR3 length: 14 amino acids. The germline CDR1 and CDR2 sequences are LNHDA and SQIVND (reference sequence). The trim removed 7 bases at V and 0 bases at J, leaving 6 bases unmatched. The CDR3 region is CASKPDRSSYEQYF. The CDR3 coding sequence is TGTGCCAGTAAACCGGACAGGAGCTCCTACGAGCAGTACTTC.

The CDR3 loop reads CAWIAGGETQYF. In DNA, the CDR3 is TGTGCCTGGATAGCGGGGGGAGAGACCCAGTACTTC. The V gene is TRBV30, the J gene TRBJ2-5; 10 bases agree with TRBD2. The CDR3 totals 12 residues. V lost 4 bases to trimming and J lost 4 bases; unmatched junction nucleotides: 0. Germline lookup yields CDR1 GTSNPN and CDR2 SVGIG (reference sequence).

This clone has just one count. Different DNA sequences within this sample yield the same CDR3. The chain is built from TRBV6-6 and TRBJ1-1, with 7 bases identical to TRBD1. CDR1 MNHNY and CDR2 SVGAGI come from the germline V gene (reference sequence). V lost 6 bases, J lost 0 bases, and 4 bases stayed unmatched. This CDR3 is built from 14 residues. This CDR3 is CASRQGPMNTEAFF. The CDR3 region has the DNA TGTGCCAGCAGACAGGGGCCGATGAACACTGAAGCTTTCTTT.

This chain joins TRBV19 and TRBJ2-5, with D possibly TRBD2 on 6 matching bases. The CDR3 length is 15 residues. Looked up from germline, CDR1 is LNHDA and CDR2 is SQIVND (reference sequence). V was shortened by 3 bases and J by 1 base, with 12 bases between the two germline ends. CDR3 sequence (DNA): TGTGCCAGTAGTATTAGCGGTGAGACCCAAGAGACCCAGTACTTC. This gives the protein CASSISGETQETQYF.

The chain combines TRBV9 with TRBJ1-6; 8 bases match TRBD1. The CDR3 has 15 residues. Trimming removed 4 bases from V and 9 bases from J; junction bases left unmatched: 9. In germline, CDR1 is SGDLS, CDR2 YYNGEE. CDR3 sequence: CASSSDRGSFSPLHF. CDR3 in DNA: TGTGCCAGCAGCTCCGACAGGGGTTCGTTTTCACCCCTCCACTTT.

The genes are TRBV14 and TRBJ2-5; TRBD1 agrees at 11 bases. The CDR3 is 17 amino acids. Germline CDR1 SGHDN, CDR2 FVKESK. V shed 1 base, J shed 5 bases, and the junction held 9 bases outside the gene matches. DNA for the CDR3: TGTGCCAGCAGCCAAGGATTGAGGACAGGGGGCAGGGAGACCCAGTACTTC. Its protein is CASSQGLRTGGRETQYF.

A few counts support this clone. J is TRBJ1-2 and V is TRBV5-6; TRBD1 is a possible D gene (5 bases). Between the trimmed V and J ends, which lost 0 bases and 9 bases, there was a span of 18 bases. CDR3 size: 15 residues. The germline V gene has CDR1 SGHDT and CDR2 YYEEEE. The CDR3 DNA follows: TGTGCCAGCAGCTTGGCCAGCGGGGCAGTTAATAGCTACACCTTC. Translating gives CASSLASGAVNSYTF.

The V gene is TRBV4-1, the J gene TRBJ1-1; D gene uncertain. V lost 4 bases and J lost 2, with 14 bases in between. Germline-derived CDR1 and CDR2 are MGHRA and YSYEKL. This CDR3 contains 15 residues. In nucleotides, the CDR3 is TGCGCCAGCAGCCCTTCCGAGGGTGTAAACACTGAAGCTTTCTTT. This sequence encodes CASSPSEGVNTEAFF.

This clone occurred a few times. CDR3 amino acids: CASSRLAGGEQYF. DNA for the CDR3: TGTGCCAGTAGTCGCCTAGCGGGGGGCGAGCAGTACTTC. The chain uses TRBV19 and TRBJ2-7; 11 bases fit TRBD2. The CDR3 totals 13 residues. J lost 6 bases, V lost 5 bases, and 3 bases had no gene match. Germline lookup yields CDR1 LNHDA and CDR2 SQIVND (reference sequence).

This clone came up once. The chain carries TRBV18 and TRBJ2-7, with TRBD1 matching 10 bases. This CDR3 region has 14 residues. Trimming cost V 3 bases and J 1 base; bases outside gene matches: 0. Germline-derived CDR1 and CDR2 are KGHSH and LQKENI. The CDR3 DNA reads TGTGCCAGCTCACCGGGACAGGGGTCCTACGAGCAGTACTTC. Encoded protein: CASSPGQGSYEQYF.

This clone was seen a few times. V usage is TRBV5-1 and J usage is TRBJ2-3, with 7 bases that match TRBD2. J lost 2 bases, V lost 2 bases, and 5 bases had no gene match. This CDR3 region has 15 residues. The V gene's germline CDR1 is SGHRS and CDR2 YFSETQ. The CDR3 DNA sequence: TGCGCCAGCAGCTTTGGGGGGGGTGACACAGATACGCAGTATTTT. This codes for CASSFGGGDTDTQYF.

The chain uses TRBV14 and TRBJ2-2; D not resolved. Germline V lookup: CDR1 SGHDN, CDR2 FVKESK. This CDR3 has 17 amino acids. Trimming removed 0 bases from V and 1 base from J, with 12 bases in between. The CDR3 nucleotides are TGTGCCAGCAGCCAAGATAAAAGTGTAGAGAACACCGGGGAGCTGTTTTTT. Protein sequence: CASSQDKSVENTGELFF.

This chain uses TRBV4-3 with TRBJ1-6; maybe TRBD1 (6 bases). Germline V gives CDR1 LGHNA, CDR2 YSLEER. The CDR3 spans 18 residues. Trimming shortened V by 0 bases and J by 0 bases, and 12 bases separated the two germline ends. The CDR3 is CASSQEYRESSYNSPLHF. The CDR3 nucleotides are TGCGCCAGCAGCCAAGAGTACAGGGAGAGCTCCTATAATTCACCCCTCCACTTT.